This T cell receptor (beta chain) was captured by sequencing in a study of cytomegalovirus exposure and HLA in healthy donors. Overall study findings and caveats: In a later analysis, V- and J-gene trimming of beta chains associated with a DCLRE1C missense variant, replicated independently. HLA alleles were associated with 16,951 TCR beta sequences in a later analysis at 0.05 false discovery rate.

The germline CDR1 and CDR2 sequences are SQVTM and ANQGSEA. After removal of 3 bases from V and 6 bases from J, the junction contained 5 bases not matched to a gene. CDR3 size: 13 residues. Both 60 Vbeta primers and 13 Jbeta primers went into the PCR. Assay used: immunoSEQ multiplex PCR; TCRdb lists only in-frame clones, some missing. The sample carries under 95,000 clones, less than 80% recorded once. For this clone: Its target is unknown.

Sample: PBMCs. The TCR sequence derives from a woman in her 40s in good health and CMV-seropositive. J is TRBJ1-2 and V is TRBV29-1, with 9 bases that match TRBD1. CDR3 DNA: TGCAGCGTTGAGACAGGGGGTCTCGATGGCTACACCTTC. As protein: CSVETGGLDGYTF.